By proportion, the clone carrying this TCR beta chain is medium-sized (0.01 to 0.1%). Sequencing was performed with immunoSEQ multiplex PCR; in TCRdb, only in-frame clones are kept and a portion is missing. This table holds 210,000 or so clones, approximately 90% found once. This sample was included in a study of blood T cell repertoires in COVID-19. V gave up 1 base and J gave up 5 bases, with 12 bases separating them. This CDR3 region has 15 residues. The germline V gene encodes CDR1 LGHNA and CDR2 YSLEER. The study counted Cohort 3 donors as recovered given two negative PCRs, clearance, or symptom resolution.

Sequenced input: PBMCs or T cells enriched from blood (not recorded which). The V gene is TRBV4-3, the J gene TRBJ2-1, with D uncertain. The clonotype was recovered from a man aged 30 to 39 who had recovered from COVID-19. CDR3 in DNA: TGCGCCAGCAGCCAAGTCCCCTACAGTGACAATGAGCAGTTCTTC. It yields the protein CASSQVPYSDNEQFF.